The clone carrying this T cell receptor (beta chain) is categorized as medium-sized. No antigen is known for it. There were no patients who had received any treatment before thyroid surgery. Methods used by the authors: A classifier for distant metastasis in papillary thyroid cancer was constructed using CDR3 differences observed across clinicopathological groups. Using MiXCR, TCRdb reanalyzed the PCR reads. Here the V and J calls rest on TCRdb's processing, not on the authors' analysis. Here the sample spans around 29,000 clones, 20% to 25% being singletons. The germline V and J ends were trimmed by 5 bases and 6 bases, with 16 bases remaining between them. CDR1 is MDHEN and CDR2 is SYDVKM in the germline V gene. The length of the CDR3 is 14 residues. The sample belongs to a study of metastatic and nonmetastatic thyroid tumors. The overall study: Repertoires of blood and of tissue (tumor or nodule) from malignant and benign thyroid patients were compared.

Broader study findings: According to reports, the diversity of TCR beta was significantly higher in malignant thyroid tumors than in benign nodules, and this held in both blood and tumor samples.

This clonotype originated in a female donor with papillary thyroid cancer or a benign thyroid nodule (not recorded which). Some clones in this sample may be carry-over from other donors' samples. The V gene is TRBV28, the J gene TRBJ1-2; D is possibly TRBD1 (6 bases). Sequenced: blood. CDR3 sequence: CASSPGGGYNGYTF. The CDR3, as DNA: TGTGCCAGCAGTCCGGGAGGGGGTTATAATGGCTACACCTTC.